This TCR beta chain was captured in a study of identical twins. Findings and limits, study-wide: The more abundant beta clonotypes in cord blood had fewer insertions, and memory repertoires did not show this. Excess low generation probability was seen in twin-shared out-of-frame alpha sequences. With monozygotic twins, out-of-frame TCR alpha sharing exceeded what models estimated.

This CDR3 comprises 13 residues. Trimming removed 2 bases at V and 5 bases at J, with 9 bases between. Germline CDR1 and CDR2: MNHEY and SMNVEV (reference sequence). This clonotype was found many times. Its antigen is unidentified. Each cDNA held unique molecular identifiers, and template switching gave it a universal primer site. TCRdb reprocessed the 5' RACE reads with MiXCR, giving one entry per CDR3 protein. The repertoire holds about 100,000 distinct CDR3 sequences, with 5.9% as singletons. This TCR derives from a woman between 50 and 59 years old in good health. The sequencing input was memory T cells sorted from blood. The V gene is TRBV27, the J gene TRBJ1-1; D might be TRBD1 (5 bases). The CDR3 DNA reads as TGTGCCAGCAGTTTAATGGGACGGACTGAAGCTTTCTTT. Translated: CASSLMGRTEAFF.